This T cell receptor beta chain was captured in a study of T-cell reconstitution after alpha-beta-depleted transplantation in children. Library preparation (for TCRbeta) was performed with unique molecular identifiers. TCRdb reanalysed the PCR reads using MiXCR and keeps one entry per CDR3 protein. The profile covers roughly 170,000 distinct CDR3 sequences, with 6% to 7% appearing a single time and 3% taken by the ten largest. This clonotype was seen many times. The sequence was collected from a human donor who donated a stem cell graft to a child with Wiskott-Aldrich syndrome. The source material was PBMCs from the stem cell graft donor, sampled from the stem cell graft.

Here the CDR3 reads CATGGGSSHEQYF. The CDR3 DNA reads TGTGCCACCGGGGGGGGGAGTAGTCACGAGCAGTACTTC. J is TRBJ2-7 and V is TRBV15, with 7 nucleotides matching TRBD2. This CDR3 is built from 13 residues. Germline CDR1 and CDR2: LNHNV and YYDKDF (reference sequence). The V segment lost 8 bases and the J segment 5 bases; nucleotides outside the gene matches: 9.